This T cell receptor (beta chain) is from a study of blood T cell repertoires in COVID-19. Across the whole study: The study drew acute and convalescent COVID-19 samples from the United States, Italy and Spain. Sources were T cells, B-cell-depleted T cells, or PBMCs; the material itself was cDNA or gDNA.

As originally analysed: Estimates of nucleated cell counts were drawn from the amplification of reference gene primers. Data came from immunoSEQ multiplex PCR; TCRdb stores just in-frame clones and leaves some out. That table supplies the V and J calls and clone size; D and trimming were determined from the DNA. The sample consists of about 140,000 clones, 75% to 90% of them appearing once. What was sequenced was peripheral blood. The TCR sequence derives from a woman aged 80 or older with acute or convalescent COVID-19.

The CDR3 sequence: CASSLDSSNQPQHF. The CDR3 DNA is TGTGCCAGCAGTTTGGACAGTAGCAATCAGCCCCAGCATTTT. The chain has TRBV6-5 and TRBJ1-5, with D maybe TRBD1 (6 bases). The germline V gene has CDR1 MNHEY and CDR2 SVGAGI. The CDR3 consists of 14 residues. Between the trimmed V and J ends, which lost 4 bases and 0 bases, there was a span of 7 bases.